Listed below are T cell receptor beta chains from one sample, sequenced in a study of OX40 agonist ivuxolimab in advanced cancers. Libraries were prepared by immunoSEQ multiplex PCR; TCRdb keeps only in-frame clonotypes and omits some of them. The data contain tens of thousands of clones, 85% to 90% of them singletons. The sequencing used CD4+ or CD8+ T cells sorted from blood, collected in a trial of the OX40 agonist ivuxolimab. The receptors here all came from an adult with an advanced solid tumor such as melanoma, head and neck, liver or kidney cancer. CDR3s include the opening cysteine and the closing phenylalanine or tryptophan. A D gene is named only where the DNA matches it firmly. The size field is filled for only some rows; it gives once, few, many or a size class.

v_call,d_call,clone_size,j_call,cdr3_nt,cdr3_aa
TRBV30,-,-,TRBJ2-1,TGTGCCTGGAGTGTATCCCTAGCTGGTGAGCAGTTCTTC,CAWSVSLAGEQFF
TRBV27,-,-,TRBJ2-1,TGTGCCAGCAGTCCCGGGGAATCCTACAATGAGCAGTTCTTC,CASSPGESYNEQFF
TRBV9,-,many,TRBJ2-7,TGTGCCAGCAGCGTAGGGACAGACCTTTACGAGCAGTACTTC,CASSVGTDLYEQYF
TRBV28,-,-,TRBJ2-3,TGTGCCAGCCACATCGGAGGCTCATTCACAGATACGCAGTATTTT,CASHIGGSFTDTQYF
TRBV11-1,-,-,TRBJ2-5,TGTGCCAGCACCTTTGGGGGTGGGACCCAGTACTTC,CASTFGGGTQYF
TRBV11-1,-,-,TRBJ2-7,TGTGCCAGCGGCCTCGGAGGGGGCTACGAGCAGTACTTC,CASGLGGGYEQYF
TRBV2,-,-,TRBJ1-3,TGTGCCAGCAGCGGTCACTCTGGAAACACCATATATTTT,CASSGHSGNTIYF
TRBV30,-,few,TRBJ1-1,TGTGCCTGGAGTGTATCCCCCCCTAGGACAGACACTGAAGCTTTCTTT,CAWSVSPPRTDTEAFF
TRBV5-5,-,-,TRBJ2-1,TGTGCCAGCAGCCAATCCCAGACAGGGACTTACAATGAGCAGTTCTTC,CASSQSQTGTYNEQFF
TRBV2,-,once,TRBJ1-2,TGTGCCAGCCAGGGTTTTGAGCTAGGCTACACCTTC,CASQGFELGYTF
TRBV27,-,-,TRBJ2-3,TGTGCCAACAGTCCCGTACCAGGGGTCCCGTCCACAGATACGCAGTATTTT,CANSPVPGVPSTDTQYF
TRBV27,-,-,TRBJ1-1,TGTGCCAGCCGGGAGCTGCTAAGGAGGAGTGAAGCTTTCTTT,CASRELLRRSEAFF
TRBV5-6,-,few,TRBJ2-3,TGTGCCAGCAGCTTGGCCCCTACTAGCTTTCATAACACAGATACGCAGTATTTT,CASSLAPTSFHNTDTQYF
TRBV7-9,-,-,TRBJ2-7,TGTGCCAGCAGCTCCCCTAGCTCCTACGAGCAGTACTTC,CASSSPSSYEQYF
TRBV4-2,-,-,TRBJ2-7,TGTGCCAGCAGCCAAGGGTCCGCACGCGAGCAGTACTTC,CASSQGSAREQYF
TRBV6-1,-,-,TRBJ2-6,TGTGCCAGCAGAGAGGGGTTTGGGGCCAACGTCCTGACTTTC,CASREGFGANVLTF
TRBV5-1,-,-,TRBJ2-1,TGCGCCAGCAGCTTGACGCTGGGTGATGCGTTCTTC,CASSLTLGDAFF
TRBV29-1,TRBD2,-,TRBJ2-7,TGCAGCGTTGAAGTTCGAGCGGGAGGCTACGAGCAGTACTTC,CSVEVRAGGYEQYF
TRBV7-9,-,-,TRBJ2-7,TGTGCCAGCAGCTTAGGGAGCGACGAGCAGTACTTC,CASSLGSDEQYF
TRBV30,TRBD1,-,TRBJ2-1,TGTGCCTGGACCGAGTCAGGGGGCGATGAGCAGTTCTTC,CAWTESGGDEQFF
TRBV27,-,-,TRBJ2-4,TGTGCCAGCAGTCCCCTCTTGGGCGGCGTAGCCAAAAACATTCAGTACTTC,CASSPLLGGVAKNIQYF
TRBV2,-,-,TRBJ2-1,TGTGCCAGAGAGGCAACTACCTCCTACAATGAGCAGTTCTTC,CAREATTSYNEQFF
TRBV11-1,-,-,TRBJ1-1,TGTGCCAGCAGCCATGACCAGATCAACACTGAAGCTTTCTTT,CASSHDQINTEAFF